This is a list of T cell receptor beta chains from one sample in a study of vaccination effects on CD4 cells after COVID-19. Their antigen targets remain unknown. Using immunoSEQ multiplex PCR, the repertoire was profiled, and TCRdb retains in-frame clones only, with some absent. In the table there are about 71,000 clones, 80% of which are singletons. The specimen was CD4+ T cells from PBMCs cultured with SARS-CoV-2 spike peptides, collected before COVID-19 vaccination. These receptors were obtained from a human donor who received a COVID-19 vaccine. Each CDR3 is given without its conserved first and last residue. The D gene is left open where the match is weak. Size tells how often a clone was seen (once, few, many) or the class of an expanded clone, and some rows leave it out.

TRBV7-2	TRBD1	once	TRBJ2-1	ASSLPGQRYNEQF
TRBV10-3	TRBD1	-	TRBJ1-2	AIHGTGASYGYT
TRBV27	-	-	TRBJ2-1	ASSLRSYNEQF
TRBV29-1	-	-	TRBJ2-5	SASPGIVKVETQY
TRBV6-5	TRBD1	-	TRBJ2-5	ASRRTGRETQY
TRBV5-8	-	-	TRBJ1-5	ASSTGQASNQPQH
TRBV19	TRBD1	-	TRBJ1-3	ASSRGQGGNTIY
TRBV27	TRBD2	-	TRBJ2-5	ASSSSPGGSGGRETQY
TRBV5-1	-	-	TRBJ2-3	ASSLDYRTQY
TRBV5-1	TRBD1	few	TRBJ1-5	ATKGQATNSNQPQH
TRBV4-1	TRBD2	-	TRBJ2-3	ASSPRRGGGLGQY
TRBV6-5	-	once	TRBJ2-3	ASSSRGGIRDTQY
TRBV19	-	once	TRBJ2-5	ASTHRDSKTQY